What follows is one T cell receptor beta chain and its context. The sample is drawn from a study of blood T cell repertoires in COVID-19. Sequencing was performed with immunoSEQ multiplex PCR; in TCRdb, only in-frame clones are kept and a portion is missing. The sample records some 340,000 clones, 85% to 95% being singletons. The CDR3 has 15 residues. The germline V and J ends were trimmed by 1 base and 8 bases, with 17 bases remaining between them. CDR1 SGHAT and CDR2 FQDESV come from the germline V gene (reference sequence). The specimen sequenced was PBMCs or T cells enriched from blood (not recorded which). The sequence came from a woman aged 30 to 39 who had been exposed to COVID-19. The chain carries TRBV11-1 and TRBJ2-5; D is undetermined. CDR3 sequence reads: CASSLGRRSEGTQYF. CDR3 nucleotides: TGTGCCAGCAGCTTAGGGCGGCGTTCCGAAGGAACCCAGTACTTC.